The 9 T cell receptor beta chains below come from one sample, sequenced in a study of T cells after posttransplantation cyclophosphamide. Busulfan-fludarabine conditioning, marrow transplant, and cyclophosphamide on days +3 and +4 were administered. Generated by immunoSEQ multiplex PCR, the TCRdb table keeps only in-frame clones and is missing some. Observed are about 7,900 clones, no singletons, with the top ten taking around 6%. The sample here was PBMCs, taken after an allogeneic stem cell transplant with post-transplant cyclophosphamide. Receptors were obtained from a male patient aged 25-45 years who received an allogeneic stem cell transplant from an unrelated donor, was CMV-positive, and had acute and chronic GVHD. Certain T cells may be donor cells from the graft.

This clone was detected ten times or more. CDR3 sequence (DNA): TGTGCCAGCAGCCCCGGAGGGCTAGCGGGGGACTACGAGCAGTACTTC. Its translation: CASSPGGLAGDYEQYF. The V call is TRBV5-4, the J call TRBJ2-7, with 10 bases matching TRBD2. This CDR3 has 16 amino acids. With 4 bases clipped from V and 3 bases from J, the junction kept 10 bases outside the gene matches. CDR1 and CDR2 from the germline V gene are SGHNT and YYREEE (reference sequence).

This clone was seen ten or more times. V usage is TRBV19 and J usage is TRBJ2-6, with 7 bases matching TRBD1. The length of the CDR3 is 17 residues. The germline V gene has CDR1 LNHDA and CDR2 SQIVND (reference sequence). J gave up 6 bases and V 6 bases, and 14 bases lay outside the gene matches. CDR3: CASSLPRGTTPANVLTF. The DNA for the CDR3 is TGTGCCAGTAGCCTCCCCAGGGGGACGACCCCGGCCAACGTCCTGACTTTC.

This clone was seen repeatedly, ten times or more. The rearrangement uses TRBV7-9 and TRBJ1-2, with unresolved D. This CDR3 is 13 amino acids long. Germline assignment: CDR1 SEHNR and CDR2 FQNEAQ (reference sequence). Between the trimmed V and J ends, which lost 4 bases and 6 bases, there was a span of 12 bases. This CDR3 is CASSSLVVDGYTF. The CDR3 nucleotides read TGTGCCAGCAGCTCTTTGGTAGTTGATGGCTACACCTTC.

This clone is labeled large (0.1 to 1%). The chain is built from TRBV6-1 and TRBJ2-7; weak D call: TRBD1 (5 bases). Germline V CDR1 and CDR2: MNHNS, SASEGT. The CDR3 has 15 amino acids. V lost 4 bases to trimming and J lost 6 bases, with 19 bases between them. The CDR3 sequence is CASSARNSFRAEQYF. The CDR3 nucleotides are TGTGCCAGCAGTGCCCGGAATTCGTTCAGGGCCGAGCAGTACTTC.

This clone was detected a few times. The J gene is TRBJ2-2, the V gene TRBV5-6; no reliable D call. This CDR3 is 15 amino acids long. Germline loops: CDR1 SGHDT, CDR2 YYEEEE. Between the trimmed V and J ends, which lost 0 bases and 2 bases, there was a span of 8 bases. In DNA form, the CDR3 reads TGTGCCAGCAGCTTGGGCCCAGGAAACACCGGGGAGCTGTTTTTT. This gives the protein CASSLGPGNTGELFF.

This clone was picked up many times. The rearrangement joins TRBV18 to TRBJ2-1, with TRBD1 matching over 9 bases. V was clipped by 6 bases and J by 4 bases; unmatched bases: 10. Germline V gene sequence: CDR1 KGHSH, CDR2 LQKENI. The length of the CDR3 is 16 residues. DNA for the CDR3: TGTGCCAGCTCCCAGAACTGGGGGACAGGGTACAATGAGCAGTTCTTC. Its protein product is CASSQNWGTGYNEQFF.

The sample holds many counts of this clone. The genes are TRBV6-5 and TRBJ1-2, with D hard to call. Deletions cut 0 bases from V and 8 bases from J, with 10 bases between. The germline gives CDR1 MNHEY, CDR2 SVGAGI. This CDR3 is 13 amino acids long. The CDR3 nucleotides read TGTGCCAGCAGTTACTCTGCCGACGGGGGCTACACCTTC. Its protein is CASSYSADGGYTF.

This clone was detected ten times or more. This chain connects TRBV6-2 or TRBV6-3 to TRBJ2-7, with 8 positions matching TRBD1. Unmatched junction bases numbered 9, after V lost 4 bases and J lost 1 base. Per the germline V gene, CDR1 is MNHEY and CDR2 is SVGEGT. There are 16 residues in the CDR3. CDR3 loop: CASSLPLDRGSYEQYF. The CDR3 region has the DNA TGTGCCAGCAGTTTACCACTCGACAGGGGTTCCTACGAGCAGTACTTC.

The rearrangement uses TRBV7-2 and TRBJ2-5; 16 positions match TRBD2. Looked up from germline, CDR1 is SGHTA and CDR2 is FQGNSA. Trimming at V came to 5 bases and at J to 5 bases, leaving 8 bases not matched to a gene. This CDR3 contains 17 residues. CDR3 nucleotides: TGTGCCAGCAGCGCGGGACTAGCGGGGGGGCCTGGGGAGACCCAGTACTTC. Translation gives CASSAGLAGGPGETQYF.